This T cell receptor (beta chain) was captured by sequencing in a study of blood T cell repertoires in COVID-19. Looking at the study overall: The origin of the acute and convalescent COVID-19 samples was the United States, Italy and Spain. T cells, B-cell-depleted T cells, or PBMCs provided the cDNA or gDNA that served as material.

This clone was seen more than once but under ten times. Original processing notes: Reference gene primer amplification gave nucleated cell count estimates. Produced via immunoSEQ multiplex PCR; TCRdb's table is partial and in-frame only. The DNA was the basis for D and trimming; V, J and clone size are from that table. The data hold 200,000 to 300,000 clones, with about 93% observed a single time. The CDR3 runs to 15 residues. The V and J ends lost 0 bases and 3 bases, in that order; junction bases with no gene match: 1. Germline V lookup: CDR1 MNHNS, CDR2 SASEGT. This TCR was recovered from a man under 40 with COVID-19, enrolled during active disease. The chain links TRBV6-1 to TRBJ2-7; 11 bases agree with TRBD1. Sequencing input: peripheral blood. The CDR3 DNA follows: TGTGCCAGCAGTGAAGCCGGGACAGGGGGCTACGAGCAGTACTTC. Translation: CASSEAGTGGYEQYF.